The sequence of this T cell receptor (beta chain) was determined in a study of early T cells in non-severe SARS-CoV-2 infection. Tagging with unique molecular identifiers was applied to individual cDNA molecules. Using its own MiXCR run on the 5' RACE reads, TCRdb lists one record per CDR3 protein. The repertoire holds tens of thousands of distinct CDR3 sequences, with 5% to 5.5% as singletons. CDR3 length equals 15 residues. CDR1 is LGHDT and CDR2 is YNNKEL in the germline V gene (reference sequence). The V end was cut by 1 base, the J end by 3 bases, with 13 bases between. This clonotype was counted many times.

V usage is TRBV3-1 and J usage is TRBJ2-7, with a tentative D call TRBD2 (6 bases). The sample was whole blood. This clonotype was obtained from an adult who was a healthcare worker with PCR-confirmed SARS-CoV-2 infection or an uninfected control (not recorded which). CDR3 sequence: CASSQAGSNVYEQYF. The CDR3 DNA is TGTGCCAGCAGCCAAGCCGGGAGTAACGTCTACGAGCAGTACTTC.